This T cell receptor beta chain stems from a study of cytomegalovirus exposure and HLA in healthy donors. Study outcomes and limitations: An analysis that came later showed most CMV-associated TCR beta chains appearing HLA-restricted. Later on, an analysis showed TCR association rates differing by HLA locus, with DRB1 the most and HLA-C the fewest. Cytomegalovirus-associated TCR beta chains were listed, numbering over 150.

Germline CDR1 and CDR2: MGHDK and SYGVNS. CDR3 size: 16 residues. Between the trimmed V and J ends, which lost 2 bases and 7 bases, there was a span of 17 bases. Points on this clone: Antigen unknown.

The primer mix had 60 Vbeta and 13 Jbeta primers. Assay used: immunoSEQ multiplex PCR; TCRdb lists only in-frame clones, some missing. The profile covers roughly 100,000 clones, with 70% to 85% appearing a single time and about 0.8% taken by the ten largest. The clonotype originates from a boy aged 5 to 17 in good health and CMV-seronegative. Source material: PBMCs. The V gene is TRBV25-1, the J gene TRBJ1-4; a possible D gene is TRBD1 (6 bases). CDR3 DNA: TGTGCCAGCAGTGAAGCCGGGACATCCGCATCTGAAAAACTGTTTTTT. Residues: CASSEAGTSASEKLFF.